Listed here are 12 T cell receptor beta chains from one sample, sequenced in a study of blood T cell repertoires in COVID-19. The repertoire was sequenced with immunoSEQ multiplex PCR; TCRdb's copy has only in-frame clones and lacks some. The data hold 18,000 or so clones, with roughly 84% observed a single time. The sequencing input was peripheral blood. The receptors come from a human donor with active COVID-19. The donor label of this sample is uncertain.

The rearrangement joins TRBV9 to TRBJ2-7, with TRBD1 matching 7 bases. The CDR3 consists of 15 residues. The germline V gene encodes CDR1 SGDLS and CDR2 YYNGEE. Germline trimming cut 0 bases from V and 1 base from J; bases unmatched to any gene: 4. In nucleotides, the CDR3 is TGTGCCAGCAGCGTAGCCGGGGACAGTTCCTACGAGCAGTACTTC. Protein product: CASSVAGDSSYEQYF.

V and J are TRBV6-5 and TRBJ2-7; 11 positions agree with TRBD2. CDR1 is MNHEY, CDR2 SVGAGI, per germline. CDR3 length: 15 amino acids. With 6 bases clipped from V and 1 base from J, the junction kept 5 bases outside the gene matches. CDR3 nucleotides: TGTGCCAGCAGCCCCTCTAGCGGGAGGTCCTACGAGCAGTACTTC. Translated, it gives CASSPSSGRSYEQYF.

In its sample, this clone was seen a few times. J is TRBJ2-2 and V is TRBV11-3, with D uncertain. This CDR3 has 13 residues. Germline CDR1 SGHNT, CDR2 YENEEA. Trimming cost V 5 bases and J 5 bases, with 9 bases left between them. CDR3 sequence: CASSTRQTGELFF. The CDR3 DNA reads TGTGCCAGCAGCACGCGTCAAACCGGGGAGCTGTTTTTT.

This sequence joins TRBV9 and TRBJ2-1, with D possibly being TRBD2 (6 bases). Deletions cut 0 bases from V and 6 bases from J, with 10 bases between. Germline CDR1 reads SGDLS; CDR2 reads YYNGEE. The CDR3 covers 14 residues. DNA for the CDR3: TGTGCCAGCAGCGTAGTTCTAGCGTCCAATGAGCAGTTCTTC. The encoded protein is CASSVVLASNEQFF. Looking up the rest from reference TRBV9 and TRBJ2-1 gives the full variable domain: DSGVTQTPKHLITATGQRVTLRCSPRSGDLSVYWYQQSLDQGLQFLIQYYNGEERAKGNILERFSAQQFPDLHSELNLSSLELGDSALYFCASSVVLASNEQFFGPGTRLTVL.

The chain links TRBV4-2 to TRBJ2-3, with D unclear. This CDR3 spans 15 amino acids. The V gene's germline CDR1 is LGHNA and CDR2 YNFKEQ. Deletions cut 0 bases from V and 0 bases from J, with 7 bases between. The CDR3 DNA sequence: TGTGCCAGCAGCCAAGACTCCTCTAGCACAGATACGCAGTATTTT. As protein: CASSQDSSSTDTQYF.

The chain links TRBV7-6 to TRBJ2-1, with TRBD2 matching 13 bases. The CDR3 spans 16 residues. V lost 5 bases and J lost 4; bases outside the gene matches: 5. The germline gives CDR1 SGHVS, CDR2 FNYEAQ. CDR3 coding DNA: TGTGCCAGCAGCCCGGGGACTAGCGGGAATTACAATGAGCAGTTCTTC. Amino acid sequence: CASSPGTSGNYNEQFF.

This chain connects TRBV6-2 or TRBV6-3 to TRBJ2-3; D ambiguous. V shed 3 bases and J shed 4 bases, with 11 bases lying between them. Germline V gene data show CDR1 as MNHEY and CDR2 as SVGEGT. The CDR3 runs to 14 residues. In nucleotides, the CDR3 is TGTGCCAGCAGTTATAACTATCCCCCAGATACGCAGTATTTT. This translates into CASSYNYPPDTQYF.

The genes are TRBV18 and TRBJ2-4, with D maybe TRBD2 (7 bases). V was pared by 3 bases and J by 8 bases, with 11 bases between. Germline values: CDR1 KGHSH, CDR2 LQKENI. CDR3 length: 13 amino acids. The CDR3 nucleotides are TGTGCCAGCTCACCGGCGGGGGCTGACATTCAGTACTTC. Amino acids: CASSPAGADIQYF. Using reference TRBV18 and TRBJ2-4 for the parts outside the CDR3, the full variable domain is NAGVMQNPRHLVRRRGQEARLRCSPMKGHSHVYWYRQLPEEGLKFMVYLQKENIIDESGMPKERFSAEFPKEGPSILRIQQVVRGDSAAYFCASSPAGADIQYFGAGTRLSVL.

The genes are TRBV6-2 or TRBV6-3 and TRBJ2-3; TRBD2 aligns across 10 bases. This CDR3 is built from 15 residues. Germline-derived CDR1 and CDR2 are MNHEY and SVGEGT. V shed 6 bases, J shed 6 bases, and the junction held 9 bases outside the gene matches. DNA for the CDR3: TGTGCCAGCAGCGAGCTTAGCGGGAGGACCGATACGCAGTATTTT. It codes for CASSELSGRTDTQYF.

This chain uses TRBV9 with TRBJ2-7; TRBD2 matches 7 bases. V trimming: 0 bases; J trimming: 2 bases; junction bases outside the gene matches: 5. CDR1 is SGDLS and CDR2 is YYNGEE in the germline V gene. This CDR3 is built from 15 residues. The CDR3 sequence is CASSVEASGTYEQYF. CDR3 sequence (DNA): TGTGCCAGCAGCGTAGAAGCTAGCGGAACCTACGAGCAGTACTTC.

This clone occurred once. The rearrangement uses TRBV2 and TRBJ1-5; no definite D call. The germline V and J ends were trimmed by 7 bases and 1 base, with 11 bases remaining between them. From germline, CDR1 is SNHLY and CDR2 FYNNEI. The CDR3 sequence is 14 residues long. CDR3 residues: CASKTGVSNQPQHF. CDR3 sequence (DNA): TGTGCCAGCAAGACTGGAGTCAGCAATCAGCCCCAGCATTTT.

The CDR3 DNA is TGTGCCAGCTCACCCGCCGGACAGGGGGCCGATACGCAGTATTTT. This sequence encodes CASSPAGQGADTQYF. The chain has TRBV18 and TRBJ2-3; 11 bases match TRBD1. Germline V gives CDR1 KGHSH, CDR2 LQKENI. V lost 3 bases, J lost 6 bases, and 5 bases stayed unmatched. This CDR3 has 15 amino acids.